This TCR beta chain is from a study of cytomegalovirus exposure and HLA in healthy donors. The study's findings and limits: Most TCR sequences were uncommon, yet certain public TCRs appeared in many donors.

The table lists this clone with a few counts. Its target is unknown. Separate from the 666-subject first cohort, the approximately 120-subject validation cohort was the one that the donors belonged to. The CDR3 covers 20 residues. Sequencing was performed with immunoSEQ multiplex PCR; in TCRdb, only in-frame clones are kept and a portion is missing. The data contain more than 45,000 clones, roughly 89% of them seen just once; the ten biggest clones take up around 16%. V is TRBV21-1 and J is TRBJ2-1; the table's TRBD2 call for D was not verified on the DNA. TRBV21-1 corresponds to a pseudogene. The receptor was isolated from a young woman in good health and CMV-seronegative. The sample consisted of PBMCs. The CDR3 reads CASSKALSVRVSGGKDEQFF. In nucleotides, the CDR3 is TGTGCCAGCAGCAAAGCGCTTTCCGTTCGGGTGAGCGGGGGAAAGGATGAGCAGTTCTTC.